This TCR beta chain was sequenced during a study of shared clonotypes between healthy human individuals. Study conclusions and caveats: Against clonotypes common to all four donors, non-shared ones had lower generation probabilities. Some naive CD4 clonotypes, about 5%, turned up in common across several donors.

The CDR3 is 17 residues long. V was clipped by 2 bases and J by 0 bases; unmatched bases: 6. Germline V lookup: CDR1 SGHTA, CDR2 FQGNSA. Comments on this clone: Its antigen is unknown.

Sequencing used immunoSEQ multiplex PCR; TCRdb keeps in-frame clones, though not all of them. The repertoire includes millions of clones, over 85% of them detected once, and over 0.12% sits in the top ten. Adults of Caucasian background living in Nashville, Tennessee made up all donors. A split of CD4+ cells into CD45RA+ naive and CD45RA-negative memory subsets was performed. The sample taken for sequencing was naive CD4+ T cells sorted from blood. Noted subset: CD45RA+ positively selected. The origin of this receptor is a young man in good health. The gene calls are TRBV7-2 and TRBJ2-1; 8 nucleotides align to TRBD2. The CDR3 protein is CASSLWFSGNSYNEQFF. CDR3 sequence (DNA): TGTGCCAGCAGCTTATGGTTTAGCGGGAACTCCTACAATGAGCAGTTCTTC. The full variable domain, with the rest looked up from reference TRBV7-2 and TRBJ2-1, is GAGVSQSPSNKVTEKGKDVELRCDPISGHTALYWYRQSLGQGLEFLIYFQGNSAPDKSGLPSDRFSAERTGGSVSTLTIQRTQQEDSAVYLCASSLWFSGNSYNEQFFGPGTRLTVL.